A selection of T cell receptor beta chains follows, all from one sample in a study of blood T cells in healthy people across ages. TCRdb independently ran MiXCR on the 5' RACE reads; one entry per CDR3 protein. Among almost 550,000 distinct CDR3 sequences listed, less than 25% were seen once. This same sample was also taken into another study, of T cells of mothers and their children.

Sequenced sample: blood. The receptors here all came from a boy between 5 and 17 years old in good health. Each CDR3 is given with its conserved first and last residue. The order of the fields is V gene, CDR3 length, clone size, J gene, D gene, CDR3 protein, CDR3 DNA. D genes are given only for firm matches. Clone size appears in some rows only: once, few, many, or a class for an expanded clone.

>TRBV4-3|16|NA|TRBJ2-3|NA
CASSQDGADRTDTQYF
TGCGCCAGCAGCCAAGATGGGGCAGATCGCACAGATACGCAGTATTTT
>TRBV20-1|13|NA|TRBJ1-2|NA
CSARPLSGVGYTF
TGCAGTGCTAGACCCCTCAGCGGAGTTGGCTACACCTTC
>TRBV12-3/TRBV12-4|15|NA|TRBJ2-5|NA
CASSFGGRQRETQYF
TGTGCCAGCAGTTTTGGGGGGAGGCAGAGAGAGACCCAGTACTTC
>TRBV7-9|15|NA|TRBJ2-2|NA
CATSLGRGPPGELFF
TGTGCCACCTCCTTAGGGCGGGGGCCTCCCGGGGAGCTGTTTTTT
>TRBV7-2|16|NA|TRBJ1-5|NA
CASSFGPPNSNQPQHF
TGTGCCAGCAGCTTTGGGCCGCCAAATAGCAATCAGCCCCAGCATTTT
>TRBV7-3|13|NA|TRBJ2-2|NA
CASSLRENGELFF
TGTGCCAGCAGCTTAAGGGAAAACGGGGAGCTGTTTTTT
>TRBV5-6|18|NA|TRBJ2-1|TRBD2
CTSKSPGLTGGLYNEQFF
TGTACCAGCAAATCCCCGGGACTAACGGGAGGGCTGTACAATGAGCAGTTCTTC
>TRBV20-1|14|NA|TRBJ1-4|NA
CSASRDGTNEKLFF
TGCAGTGCTAGCCGGGACGGAACTAATGAAAAACTGTTTTTT
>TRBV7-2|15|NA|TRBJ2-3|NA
CASSSTRMSADTQYF
TGTGCCAGCAGCTCTACTAGGATGAGCGCAGATACGCAGTATTTT
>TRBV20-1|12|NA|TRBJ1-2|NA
CSARGKGNGYTF
TGCAGTGCTAGGGGCAAGGGGAATGGCTACACCTTC
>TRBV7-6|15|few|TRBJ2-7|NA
CASSPATQISYEQYF
TGTGCCAGCAGCCCGGCAACACAGATCTCCTACGAGCAGTACTTC
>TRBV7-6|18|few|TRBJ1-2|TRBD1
CASSPYPGQVMSQTGYTF
TGTGCCAGCAGCCCATATCCGGGACAGGTGATGTCTCAGACTGGCTACACCTTC
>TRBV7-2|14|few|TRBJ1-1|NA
CASSLGFRGTEAFF
TGTGCCAGCAGCTTAGGCTTCAGAGGGACTGAAGCTTTCTTT
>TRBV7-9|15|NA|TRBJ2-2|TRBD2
CASSFRLAGVLELFF
TGTGCCAGCAGCTTTAGACTAGCGGGAGTACTGGAGCTGTTTTTT
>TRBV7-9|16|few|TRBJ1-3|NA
CASSSKFRESGNTIYF
TGTGCCAGCAGTTCTAAATTCAGGGAGTCGGGAAACACCATATATTTT
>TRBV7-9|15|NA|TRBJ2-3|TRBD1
CASSPGTGYTDTQYF
TGTGCCAGCAGCCCGGGGACAGGATACACAGATACGCAGTATTTT
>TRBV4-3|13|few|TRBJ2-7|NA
CASSQDRIGEQYF
TGCGCCAGCAGCCAAGATCGGATCGGGGAGCAGTACTTC
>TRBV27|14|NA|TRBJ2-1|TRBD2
CASGRTSGHGEQFF
TGTGCCAGCGGCCGAACTAGCGGTCACGGTGAGCAGTTCTTC
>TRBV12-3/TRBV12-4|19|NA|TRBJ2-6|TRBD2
CASSLGTGGYLRGANVLTF
TGTGCCAGCAGCCTGGGGACGGGGGGATATCTTAGAGGGGCCAACGTCCTGACTTTC
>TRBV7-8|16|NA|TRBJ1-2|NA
CASTLESQELLYGYTF
TGTGCCAGCACCCTTGAATCTCAGGAGCTTCTCTATGGCTACACCTTC
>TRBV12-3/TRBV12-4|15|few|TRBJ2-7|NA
CASSLARDTTYEQYF
TGTGCCAGCAGTTTGGCCCGGGACACCACCTACGAGCAGTACTTC
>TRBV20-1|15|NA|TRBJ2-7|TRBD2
CSAPHPSGYSYEQYF
TGCAGTGCCCCTCACCCTAGCGGATACTCCTACGAGCAGTACTTC
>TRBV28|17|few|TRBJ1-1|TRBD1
CASSSLPLTGRNTEAFF
TGTGCCAGCAGTTCACTCCCCCTGACAGGGCGGAACACTGAAGCTTTCTTT
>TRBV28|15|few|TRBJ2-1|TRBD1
CASSPGRRGLNEQFF
TGTGCCAGCAGCCCCGGCCGCAGGGGGCTCAATGAGCAGTTCTTC
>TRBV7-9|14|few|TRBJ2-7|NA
CASSLEPGRNEQYF
TGTGCCAGCAGCTTAGAACCGGGACGTAACGAGCAGTACTTC
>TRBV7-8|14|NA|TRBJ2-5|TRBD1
CASSLPGQGWEQYF
TGTGCCAGCAGCCTCCCGGGACAGGGCTGGGAGCAGTACTTC
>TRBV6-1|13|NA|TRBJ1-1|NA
CASRGTPVTEAFF
TGTGCCAGCAGGGGGACGCCGGTCACTGAAGCTTTCTTT
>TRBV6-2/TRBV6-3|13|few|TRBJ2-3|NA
CASRPPGSPPQYF
TGTGCCAGCAGACCGCCGGGATCGCCCCCGCAGTATTTT
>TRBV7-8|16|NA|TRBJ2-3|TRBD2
CASSSLLAGGRDTQYF
TGTGCCAGCAGCTCCCTCTTGGCGGGAGGAAGGGATACGCAGTATTTT
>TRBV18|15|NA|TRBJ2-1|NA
CASSPSGDWFNEQFF
TGTGCCAGCTCACCATCCGGGGACTGGTTCAATGAGCAGTTCTTC
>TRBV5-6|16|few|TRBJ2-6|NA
CASSLIARSGANVLTF
TGTGCCAGCAGCTTGATCGCACGCTCTGGGGCCAACGTCCTGACTTTC
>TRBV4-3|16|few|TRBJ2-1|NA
CASSQGAGGDYNEQFF
TGCGCCAGCAGCCAAGGGGCCGGGGGCGACTACAATGAGCAGTTCTTC
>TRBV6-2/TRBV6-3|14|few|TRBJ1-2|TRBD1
CASRPVAGGHGYTF
TGTGCCAGCAGACCTGTGGCAGGGGGTCATGGCTACACCTTC
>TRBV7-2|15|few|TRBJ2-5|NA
CASSLALANQETQYF
TGTGCCAGCAGCTTAGCGCTAGCAAACCAAGAGACCCAGTACTTC
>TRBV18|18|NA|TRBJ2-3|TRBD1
CASSPPGTGEWGTDTQYF
TGTGCCAGCTCACCTCCCGGGACAGGGGAATGGGGCACAGATACGCAGTATTTT
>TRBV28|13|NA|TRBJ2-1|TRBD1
CAGGTGGHNEQFF
TGTGCCGGCGGGACAGGGGGCCACAATGAGCAGTTCTTC
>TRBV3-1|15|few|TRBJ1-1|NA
CASSQGTLVNTEAFF
TGTGCCAGCAGCCAAGGGACCCTCGTGAACACTGAAGCTTTCTTT
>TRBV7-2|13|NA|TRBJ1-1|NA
CASRIRAGTEAFF
TGTGCCAGCAGAATACGAGCGGGGACTGAAGCTTTCTTT
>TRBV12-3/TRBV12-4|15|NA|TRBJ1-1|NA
CASRHHREAKTEAFF
TGTGCCAGCAGACACCACAGGGAGGCGAAAACTGAAGCTTTCTTT
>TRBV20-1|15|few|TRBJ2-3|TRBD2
CSANPLAGTTDTQYF
TGCAGTGCTAACCCCTTAGCGGGGACCACAGATACGCAGTATTTT
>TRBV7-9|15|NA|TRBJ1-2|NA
CASSLEFRGSHGYTF
TGTGCCAGCAGCTTAGAGTTTCGGGGCTCGCATGGCTACACCTTC
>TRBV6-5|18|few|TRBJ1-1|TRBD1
CASSYALGTAIRNTEAFF
TGTGCCAGCAGTTACGCCCTGGGGACAGCCATTCGGAACACTGAAGCTTTCTTT
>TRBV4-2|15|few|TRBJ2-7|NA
CASSQGGRRAYEQYF
TGTGCCAGCAGCCAAGGGGGACGGAGAGCCTACGAGCAGTACTTC
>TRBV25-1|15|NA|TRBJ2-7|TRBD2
CASSGLAGGSYEQYF
TGTGCCAGCAGTGGACTAGCGGGGGGCTCCTACGAGCAGTACTTC
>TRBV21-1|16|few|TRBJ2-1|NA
CASSAHPGATDNEQFF
TGTGCCAGCAGCGCTCACCCGGGGGCGACCGACAATGAGCAGTTCTTC
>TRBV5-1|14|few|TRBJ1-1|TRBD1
CASSPVPGQVLAFF
TGCGCCAGCAGCCCTGTCCCGGGACAGGTTTTGGCTTTCTTT
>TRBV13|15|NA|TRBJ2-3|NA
CASSPNSGGADTQYF
TGTGCCAGCAGCCCCAATAGCGGAGGGGCGGATACGCAGTATTTT
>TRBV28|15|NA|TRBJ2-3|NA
CASSIPGQSTGTQYF
TGTGCCAGCAGTATCCCGGGACAAAGCACAGGTACGCAGTATTTT
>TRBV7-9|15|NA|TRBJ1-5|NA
CASSPWDGGHQPQHF
TGTGCCAGCAGCCCTTGGGACGGGGGGCATCAGCCCCAGCATTTT
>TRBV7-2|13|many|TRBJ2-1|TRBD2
CASSLSRESPKFF
TGTGCCAGCAGCTTATCGCGGGAGAGCCCCAAGTTCTTC
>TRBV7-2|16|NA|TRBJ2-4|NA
CASSAQGPGAKNIQYF
TGTGCCAGCAGCGCCCAGGGCCCGGGGGCCAAAAACATTCAGTACTTC
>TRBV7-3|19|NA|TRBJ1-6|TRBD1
CASTITARVTGTGNSPLHF
TGTGCCAGCACCATTACAGCCCGAGTAACCGGGACAGGGAATTCACCCCTCCACTTT
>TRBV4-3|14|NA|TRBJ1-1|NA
CASSRGFVGAEAFF
TGCGCCAGCAGCCGAGGTTTCGTCGGGGCTGAAGCTTTCTTT
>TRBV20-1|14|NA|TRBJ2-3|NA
CSAREGGSTDTQYF
TGCAGTGCTAGGGAGGGCGGGAGCACAGATACGCAGTATTTT
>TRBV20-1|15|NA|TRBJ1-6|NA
CSARDRVDASGPLHF
TGCAGTGCTAGAGATCGGGTGGATGCGAGTGGGCCCCTCCACTTT